This is a list of T cell receptor beta chains from one sample in a study of blood T cell repertoires in COVID-19. Libraries were prepared by immunoSEQ multiplex PCR; TCRdb keeps only in-frame clonotypes and omits some of them. The sample carries under 200,000 clones, roughly 83% recorded once. Material for sequencing was PBMCs or T cells enriched from blood (not recorded which). The receptors were gathered from a woman between 55 and 75 years old who had recovered from COVID-19. The CDR3 runs from the conserved cysteine through the conserved F or W. The D gene is left open where the match is weak. Only some rows state a clone size, as once, few, many or a class for expanded clones.

.	TRBJ1-2	TRBV9	.	CASKRGGYGYTF	TGTGCCAGCAAGAGGGGAGGCTATGGCTACACCTTC
.	TRBJ1-1	TRBV28	.	CASSPWAGNTEAFF	TGTGCCAGCAGCCCATGGGCGGGGAACACTGAAGCTTTCTTT
TRBD1	TRBJ2-7	TRBV18	.	CASSPPEQGGYEQYF	TGTGCCAGCTCACCACCCGAACAGGGGGGCTACGAGCAGTACTTC
TRBD1	TRBJ1-5	TRBV5-8	few	CASSQGQGRPQPQHF	TGTGCCAGCAGCCAGGGACAGGGACGGCCTCAGCCCCAGCATTTT
.	TRBJ2-7	TRBV6-1	.	CASSEGLGRLGYEQYF	TGTGCCAGCAGTGAAGGGTTGGGCAGGCTGGGTTACGAGCAGTACTTC
TRBD1	TRBJ1-4	TRBV3-1/TRBV3-2	.	CASSQPGQGEKLFF	TGTGCCAGCAGCCAGCCGGGACAGGGTGAAAAACTGTTTTTT
.	TRBJ2-5	TRBV12-3/TRBV12-4	.	CASSFGIGETQYF	TGTGCCAGCAGTTTCGGGATCGGGGAGACCCAGTACTTC
.	TRBJ1-6	TRBV19	.	CASSPLQANNSPLHF	TGTGCCAGTAGCCCCCTCCAGGCCAATAATTCACCCCTCCACTTT
TRBD2	TRBJ2-1	TRBV5-1	.	CASSFTSGHNEQFF	TGCGCCAGCAGCTTCACTAGCGGACACAATGAGCAGTTCTTC
.	TRBJ2-1	TRBV5-6	few	CASSLQATGSYNEQFF	TGTGCCAGCAGCTTACAAGCTACAGGTTCCTACAATGAGCAGTTCTTC
.	TRBJ1-2	TRBV19	.	CASSRQVSNYGYTF	TGTGCCAGTAGTAGACAAGTATCTAACTATGGCTACACCTTC
.	TRBJ2-1	TRBV7-3	.	CASSLTDYNEQFF	TGTGCCAGCAGCTTGACAGATTACAATGAGCAGTTCTTC
TRBD2	TRBJ2-7	TRBV3-1/TRBV3-2	.	CASSRGTSAIFF	TGTGCCAGCAGCCGGGGTACTAGCGCCATCTTCTTC
.	TRBJ1-4	TRBV7-9	.	CASSLQGQKLFF	TGTGCCAGCAGCTTACAGGGCCAAAAACTGTTTTTT
TRBD1	TRBJ2-7	TRBV6-5	once	CASRQGTASYEQYF	TGTGCCAGCAGGCAAGGGACAGCCTCCTACGAGCAGTACTTC
.	TRBJ1-1	TRBV10-3	.	CATKDRLNTEAFF	TGTGCCACGAAGGACAGATTGAACACTGAAGCTTTCTTT
.	TRBJ1-3	TRBV18	once	CASSPSPPGTGNTIYF	TGTGCCAGCTCACCAAGTCCCCCAGGGACTGGAAACACCATATATTTT
TRBD1	TRBJ1-6	TRBV3-1/TRBV3-2	.	CASSHGDRDESPLHF	TGTGCCAGCAGCCATGGGGACAGGGATGAATCACCCCTCCACTTT
TRBD1	TRBJ2-2	TRBV7-4	once	CASSVIARLGPPGGGELFF	TGTGCCAGCAGCGTAATAGCGAGGTTGGGACCCCCAGGGGGCGGGGAGCTGTTTTTT
TRBD1	TRBJ1-6	TRBV5-4	.	CASSPTGGYNSPLHF	TGTGCCAGCAGCCCGACAGGGGGCTATAATTCACCCCTCCACTTT
TRBD1	TRBJ2-1	TRBV7-2	few	CASKPQGAYNEQFF	TGTGCCAGCAAACCACAGGGGGCCTACAATGAGCAGTTCTTC
.	TRBJ1-2	TRBV18	.	CASSPPGHYGYTF	TGTGCCAGCTCACCACCGGGCCACTATGGCTACACCTTC
.	TRBJ2-3	TRBV28	.	CASSLRAGGTDTQYF	TGTGCCAGCAGTTTACGAGCCGGGGGCACAGATACGCAGTATTTT
TRBD1	TRBJ2-1	TRBV29-1	.	CSVEGTGGHEQFF	TGCAGCGTTGAAGGGACAGGGGGCCATGAGCAGTTCTTC
.	TRBJ2-1	TRBV3-1/TRBV3-2	.	CASSQGLWPRKDNEQFF	TGTGCCAGCAGCCAAGGGTTATGGCCCCGCAAAGACAATGAGCAGTTCTTC